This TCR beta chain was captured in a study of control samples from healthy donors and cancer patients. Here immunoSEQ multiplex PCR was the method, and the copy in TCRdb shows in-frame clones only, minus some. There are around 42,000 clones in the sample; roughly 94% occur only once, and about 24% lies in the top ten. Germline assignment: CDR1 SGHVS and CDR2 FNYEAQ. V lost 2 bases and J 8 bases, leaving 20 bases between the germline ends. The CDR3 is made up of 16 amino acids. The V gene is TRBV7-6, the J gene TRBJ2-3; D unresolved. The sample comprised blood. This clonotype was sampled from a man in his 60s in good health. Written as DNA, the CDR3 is TGTGCCAGCAGCTTAATGAGTTCGGGCCCGGGTGGTACGCAGTATTTT. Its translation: CASSLMSSGPGGTQYF.